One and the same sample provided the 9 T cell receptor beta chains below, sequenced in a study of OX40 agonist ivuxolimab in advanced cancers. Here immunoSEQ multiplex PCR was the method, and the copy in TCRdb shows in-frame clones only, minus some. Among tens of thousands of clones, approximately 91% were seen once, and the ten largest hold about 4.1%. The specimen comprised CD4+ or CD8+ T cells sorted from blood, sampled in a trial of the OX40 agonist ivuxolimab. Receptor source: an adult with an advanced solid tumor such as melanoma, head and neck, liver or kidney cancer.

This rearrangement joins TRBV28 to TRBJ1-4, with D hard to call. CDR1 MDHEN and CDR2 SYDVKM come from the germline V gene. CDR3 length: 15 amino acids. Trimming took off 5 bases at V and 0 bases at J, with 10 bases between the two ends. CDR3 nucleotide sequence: TGTGCCAGCAGTCAATCCCGGTCAACTAATGAAAAACTGTTTTTT. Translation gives CASSQSRSTNEKLFF.

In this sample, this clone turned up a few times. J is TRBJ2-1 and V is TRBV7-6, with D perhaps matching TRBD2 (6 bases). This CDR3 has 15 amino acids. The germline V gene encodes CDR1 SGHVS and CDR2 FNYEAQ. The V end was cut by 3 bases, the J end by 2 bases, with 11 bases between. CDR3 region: CASSLGGTTYNEQFF. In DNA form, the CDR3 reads TGTGCCAGCAGCTTGGGCGGGACCACCTACAATGAGCAGTTCTTC.

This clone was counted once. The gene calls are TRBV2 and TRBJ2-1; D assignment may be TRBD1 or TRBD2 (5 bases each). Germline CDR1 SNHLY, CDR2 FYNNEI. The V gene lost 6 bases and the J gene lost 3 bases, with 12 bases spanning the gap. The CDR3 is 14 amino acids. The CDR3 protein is CASRSGTGYNEQFF. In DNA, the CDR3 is TGTGCCAGCAGATCCGGGACGGGCTACAATGAGCAGTTCTTC.

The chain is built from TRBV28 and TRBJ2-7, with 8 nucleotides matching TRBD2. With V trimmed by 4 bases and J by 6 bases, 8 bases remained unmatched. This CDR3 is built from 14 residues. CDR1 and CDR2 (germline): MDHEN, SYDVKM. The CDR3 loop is CASSSPGGPLEQYF. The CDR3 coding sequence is TGTGCCAGCAGTTCACCGGGAGGGCCGCTCGAGCAGTACTTC.

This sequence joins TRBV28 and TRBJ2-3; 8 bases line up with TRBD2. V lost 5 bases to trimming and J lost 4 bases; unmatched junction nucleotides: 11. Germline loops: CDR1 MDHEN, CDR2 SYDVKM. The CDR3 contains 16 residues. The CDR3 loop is CASSPPGGRVPDTQYF. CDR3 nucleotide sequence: TGTGCCAGCAGTCCCCCGGGGGGGCGCGTCCCAGATACGCAGTATTTT.

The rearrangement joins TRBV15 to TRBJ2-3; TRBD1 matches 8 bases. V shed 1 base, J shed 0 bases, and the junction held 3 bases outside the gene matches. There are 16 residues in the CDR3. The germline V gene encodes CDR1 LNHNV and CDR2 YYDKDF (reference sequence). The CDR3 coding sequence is TGTGCCACCAGCAGAGGTTACAGGGGGAGCACAGATACGCAGTATTTT. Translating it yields CATSRGYRGSTDTQYF.

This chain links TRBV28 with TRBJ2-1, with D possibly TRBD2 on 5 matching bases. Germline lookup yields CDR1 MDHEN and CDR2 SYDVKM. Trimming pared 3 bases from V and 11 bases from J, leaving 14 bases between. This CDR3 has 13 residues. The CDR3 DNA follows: TGTGCCAGCAGTTTTGGCCTAGCTAATCAGCAGTTCTTC. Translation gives CASSFGLANQQFF.

DNA of the CDR3: TGTGCCAGCAGTGAACGGTGGGAGCAGTACTTC. Protein product: CASSERWEQYF. The V call is TRBV2, the J call TRBJ2-7; D is ambiguous. The V gene's germline CDR1 is SNHLY and CDR2 FYNNEI. V gave up 2 bases and J gave up 7 bases, with 6 bases separating them. This CDR3 has 11 residues.

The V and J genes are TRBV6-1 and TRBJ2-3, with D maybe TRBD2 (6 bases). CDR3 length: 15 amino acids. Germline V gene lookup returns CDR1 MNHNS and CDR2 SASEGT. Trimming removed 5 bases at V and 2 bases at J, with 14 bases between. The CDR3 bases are TGTGCCAGCAGTCCAATTCGGAGGGACACAGATACGCAGTATTTT. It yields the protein CASSPIRRDTDTQYF.